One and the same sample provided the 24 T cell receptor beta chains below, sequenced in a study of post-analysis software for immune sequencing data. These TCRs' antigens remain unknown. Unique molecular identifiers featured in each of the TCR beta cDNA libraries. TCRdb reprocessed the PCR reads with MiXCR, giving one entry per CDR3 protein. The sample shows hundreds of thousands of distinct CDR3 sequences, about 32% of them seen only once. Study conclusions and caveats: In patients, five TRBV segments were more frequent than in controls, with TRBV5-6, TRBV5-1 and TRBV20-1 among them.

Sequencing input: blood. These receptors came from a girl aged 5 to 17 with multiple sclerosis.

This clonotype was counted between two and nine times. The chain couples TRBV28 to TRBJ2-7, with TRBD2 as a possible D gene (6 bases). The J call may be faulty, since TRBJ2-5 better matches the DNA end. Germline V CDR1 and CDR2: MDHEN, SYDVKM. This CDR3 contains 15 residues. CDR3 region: CASRLQGGWSETQYF. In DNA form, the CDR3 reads TGTGCCAGCAGGTTGCAGGGAGGTTGGTCAGAGACCCAGTACTTC.

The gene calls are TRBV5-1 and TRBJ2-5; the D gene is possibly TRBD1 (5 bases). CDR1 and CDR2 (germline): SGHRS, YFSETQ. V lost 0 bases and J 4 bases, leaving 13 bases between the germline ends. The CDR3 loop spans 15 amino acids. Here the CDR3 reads CASSLVRAGPETQYF. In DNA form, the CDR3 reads TGCGCCAGCAGCTTGGTACGGGCAGGGCCAGAGACCCAGTACTTC.

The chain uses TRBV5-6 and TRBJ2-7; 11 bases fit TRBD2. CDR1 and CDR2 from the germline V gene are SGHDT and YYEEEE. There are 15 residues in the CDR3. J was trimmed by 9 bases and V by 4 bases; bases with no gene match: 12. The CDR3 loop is CASSRGTSGSHGQYF. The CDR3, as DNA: TGTGCCAGCAGCCGGGGGACTAGCGGCTCCCACGGGCAGTACTTC.

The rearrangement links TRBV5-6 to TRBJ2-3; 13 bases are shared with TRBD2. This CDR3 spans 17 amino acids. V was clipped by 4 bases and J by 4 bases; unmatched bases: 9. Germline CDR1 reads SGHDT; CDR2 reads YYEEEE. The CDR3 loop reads CASSRQTSGGASDTQYF. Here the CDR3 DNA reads TGTGCCAGCAGCCGGCAAACTAGCGGGGGGGCCTCAGATACGCAGTATTTT.

This CDR3 reads CASSGILHTDTQYF. CDR3 coding DNA: TGTGCCAGCAGTGGGATCCTTCACACAGATACGCAGTATTTT. The chain uses TRBV25-1 and TRBJ2-3, with D hard to call. The V gene lost 4 bases and the J gene lost 2 bases, with 10 bases spanning the gap. This CDR3 is built from 14 residues. CDR1 and CDR2 (germline): MGHDK, SYGVNS.

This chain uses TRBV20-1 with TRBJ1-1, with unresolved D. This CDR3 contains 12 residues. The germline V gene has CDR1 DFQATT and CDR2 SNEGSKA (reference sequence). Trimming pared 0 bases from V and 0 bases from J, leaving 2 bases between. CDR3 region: CSAREVNTEAFF. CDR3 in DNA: TGCAGTGCTAGAGAGGTGAACACTGAAGCTTTCTTT.

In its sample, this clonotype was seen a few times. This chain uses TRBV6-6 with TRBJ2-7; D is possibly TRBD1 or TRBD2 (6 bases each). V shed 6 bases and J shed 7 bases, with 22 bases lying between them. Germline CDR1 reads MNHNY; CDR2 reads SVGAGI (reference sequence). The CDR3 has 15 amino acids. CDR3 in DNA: TGTGCCAGCAGCGCCGGGCAGGGGACTCCCGTGGAGCAGTACTTC. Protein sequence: CASSAGQGTPVEQYF.

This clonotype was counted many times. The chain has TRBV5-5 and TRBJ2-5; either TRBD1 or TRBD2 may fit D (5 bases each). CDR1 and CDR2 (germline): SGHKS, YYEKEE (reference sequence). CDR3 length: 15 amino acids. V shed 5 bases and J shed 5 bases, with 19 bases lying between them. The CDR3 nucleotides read TGTGCCAGCAGTCGCCCGGGACGATCCATGGAGACCCAGTACTTC. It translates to CASSRPGRSMETQYF. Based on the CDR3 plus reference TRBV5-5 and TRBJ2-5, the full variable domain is DAGVTQSPTHLIKTRGQQVTLRCSPISGHKSVSWYQQVLGQGPQFIFQYYEKEERGRGNFPDRFSARQFPNYSSELNVNALLLGDSALYLCASSRPGRSMETQYFGPGTRLLVL.

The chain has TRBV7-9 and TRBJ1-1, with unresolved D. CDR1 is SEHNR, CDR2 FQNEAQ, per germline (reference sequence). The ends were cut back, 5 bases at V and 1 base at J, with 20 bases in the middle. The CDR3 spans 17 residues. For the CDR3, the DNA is TGTGCCAGCAGCCTACCCCGGTCCGGACCGAAGAACACTGAAGCTTTCTTT. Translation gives CASSLPRSGPKNTEAFF.

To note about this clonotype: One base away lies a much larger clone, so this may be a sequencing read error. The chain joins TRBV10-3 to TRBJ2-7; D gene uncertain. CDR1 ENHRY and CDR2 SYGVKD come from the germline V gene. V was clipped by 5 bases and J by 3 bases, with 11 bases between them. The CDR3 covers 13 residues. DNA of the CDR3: TGTGCCATCAGTTTGGGTTTACACTACGAGCAGTACTTC. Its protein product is CAISLGLHYEQYF.

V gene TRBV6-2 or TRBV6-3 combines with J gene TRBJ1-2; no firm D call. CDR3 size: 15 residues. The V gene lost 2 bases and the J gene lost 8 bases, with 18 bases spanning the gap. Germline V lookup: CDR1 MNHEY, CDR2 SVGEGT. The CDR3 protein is CASSYPVTSAGGYTF. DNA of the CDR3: TGTGCCAGCAGTTACCCGGTGACATCGGCCGGCGGCTACACCTTC.

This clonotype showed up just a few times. Here the CDR3 reads CASTHRRGYGYTF. CDR3 nucleotide sequence: TGTGCCAGCACCCACCGTCGGGGGTATGGCTACACCTTC. The J gene is TRBJ1-2, the V gene TRBV6-5; D perhaps matches TRBD1 (5 bases). This CDR3 region has 13 residues. The germline V gene encodes CDR1 MNHEY and CDR2 SVGAGI. Trimming pared 7 bases from V and 5 bases from J, leaving 14 bases between.

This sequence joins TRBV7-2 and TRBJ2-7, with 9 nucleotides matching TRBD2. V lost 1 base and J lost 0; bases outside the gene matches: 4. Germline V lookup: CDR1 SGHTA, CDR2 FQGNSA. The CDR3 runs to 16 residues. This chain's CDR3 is CASSLVGSGGSYEQYF. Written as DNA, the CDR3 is TGTGCCAGCAGCTTAGTAGGTAGCGGGGGCTCCTACGAGCAGTACTTC.

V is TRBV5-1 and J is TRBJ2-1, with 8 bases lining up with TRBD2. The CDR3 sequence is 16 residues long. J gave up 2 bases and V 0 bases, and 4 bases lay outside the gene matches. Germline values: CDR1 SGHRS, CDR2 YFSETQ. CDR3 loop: CASSLAISGTYNEQFF. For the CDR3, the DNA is TGCGCCAGCAGCTTGGCCATTAGCGGGACCTACAATGAGCAGTTCTTC.

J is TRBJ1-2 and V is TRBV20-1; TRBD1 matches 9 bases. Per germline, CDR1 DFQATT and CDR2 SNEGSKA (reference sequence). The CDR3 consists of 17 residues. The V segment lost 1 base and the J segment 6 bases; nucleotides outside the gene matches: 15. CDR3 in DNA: TGCAGTGCTAGAGTCGTGGGACAGGGTCGCCGATCGGATGGCTACACCTTC. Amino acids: CSARVVGQGRRSDGYTF.

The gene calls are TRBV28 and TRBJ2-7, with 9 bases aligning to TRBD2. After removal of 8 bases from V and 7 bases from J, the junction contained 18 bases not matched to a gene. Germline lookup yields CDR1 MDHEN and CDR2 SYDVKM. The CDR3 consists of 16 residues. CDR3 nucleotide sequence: TGTGCCAGCCAGCTGCTTAGCGGGAGAACGGACAATGAGCAGTACTTC. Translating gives CASQLLSGRTDNEQYF.

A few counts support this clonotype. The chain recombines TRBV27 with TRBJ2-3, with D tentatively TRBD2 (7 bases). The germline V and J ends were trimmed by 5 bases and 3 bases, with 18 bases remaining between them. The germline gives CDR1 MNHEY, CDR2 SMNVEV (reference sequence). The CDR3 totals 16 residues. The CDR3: CASSLAGGRGTDTQYF. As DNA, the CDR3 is TGTGCCAGCAGTCTTGCTGGTGGGAGGGGGACAGATACGCAGTATTTT.

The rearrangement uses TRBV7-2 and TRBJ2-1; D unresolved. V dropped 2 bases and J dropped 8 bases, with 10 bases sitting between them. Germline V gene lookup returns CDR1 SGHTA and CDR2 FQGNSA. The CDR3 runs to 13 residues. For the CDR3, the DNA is TGTGCCAGCAGCTTATATAGCTGGGATGAGCAGTTCTTC. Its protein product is CASSLYSWDEQFF.

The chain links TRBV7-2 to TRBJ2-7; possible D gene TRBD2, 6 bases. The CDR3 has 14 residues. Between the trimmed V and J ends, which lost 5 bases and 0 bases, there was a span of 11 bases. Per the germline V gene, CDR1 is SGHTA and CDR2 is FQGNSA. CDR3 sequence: CASSRDWLSYEQYF. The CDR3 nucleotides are TGTGCCAGCAGCCGGGACTGGCTCTCCTACGAGCAGTACTTC.

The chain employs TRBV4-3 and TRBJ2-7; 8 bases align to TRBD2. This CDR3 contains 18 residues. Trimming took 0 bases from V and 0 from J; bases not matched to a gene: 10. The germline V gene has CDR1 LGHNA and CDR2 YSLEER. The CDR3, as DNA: TGCGCCAGCAGCCAAGATATGGCGGGGAGCGGGAGCTCCTACGAGCAGTACTTC. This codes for CASSQDMAGSGSSYEQYF.

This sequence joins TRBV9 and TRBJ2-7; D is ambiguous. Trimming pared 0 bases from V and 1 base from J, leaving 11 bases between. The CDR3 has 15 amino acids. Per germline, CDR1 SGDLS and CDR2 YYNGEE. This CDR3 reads CASSVDIADSYEQYF. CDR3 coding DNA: TGTGCCAGCAGCGTAGATATTGCCGATTCCTACGAGCAGTACTTC.

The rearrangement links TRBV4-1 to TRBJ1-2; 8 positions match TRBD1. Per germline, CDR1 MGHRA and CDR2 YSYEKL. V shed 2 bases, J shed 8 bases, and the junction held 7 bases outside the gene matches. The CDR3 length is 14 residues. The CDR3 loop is CASSQPGTGGGYTF. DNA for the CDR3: TGCGCCAGCAGCCAACCGGGGACAGGCGGAGGCTACACCTTC.

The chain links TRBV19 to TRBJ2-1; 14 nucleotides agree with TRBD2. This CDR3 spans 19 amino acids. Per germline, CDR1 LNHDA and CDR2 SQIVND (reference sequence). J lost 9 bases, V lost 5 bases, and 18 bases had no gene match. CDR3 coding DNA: TGTGCCAGTAGTCCGACGACTAGCGGGAGGGCCCCTATCAACAGTGAGCAGTTCTTC. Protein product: CASSPTTSGRAPINSEQFF.

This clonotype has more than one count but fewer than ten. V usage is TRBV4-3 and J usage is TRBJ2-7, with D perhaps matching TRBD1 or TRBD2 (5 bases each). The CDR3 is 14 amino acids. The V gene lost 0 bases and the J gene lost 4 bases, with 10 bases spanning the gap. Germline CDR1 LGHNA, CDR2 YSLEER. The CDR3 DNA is TGCGCCAGCAGCCAAGATTCGGGGCTTTACGAGCAGTACTTC. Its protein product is CASSQDSGLYEQYF.